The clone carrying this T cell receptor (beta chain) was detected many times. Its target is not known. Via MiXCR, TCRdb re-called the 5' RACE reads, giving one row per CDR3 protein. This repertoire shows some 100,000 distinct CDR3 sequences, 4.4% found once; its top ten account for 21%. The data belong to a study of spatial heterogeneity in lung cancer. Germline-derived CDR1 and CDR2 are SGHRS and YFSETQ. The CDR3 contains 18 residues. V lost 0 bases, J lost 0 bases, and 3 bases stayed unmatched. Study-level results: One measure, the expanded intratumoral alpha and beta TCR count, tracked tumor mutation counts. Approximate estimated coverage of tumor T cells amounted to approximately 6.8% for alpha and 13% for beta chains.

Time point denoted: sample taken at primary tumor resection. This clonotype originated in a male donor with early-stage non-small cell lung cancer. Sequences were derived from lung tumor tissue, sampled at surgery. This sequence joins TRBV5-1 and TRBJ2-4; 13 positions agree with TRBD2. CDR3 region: CASSLELAGGLAKNIQYF. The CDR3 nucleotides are TGCGCCAGCAGCTTGGAACTAGCGGGAGGGCTAGCCAAAAACATTCAGTACTTC.